The text below deals with one T cell receptor beta chain. Its target is unknown. The protocol was immunoSEQ multiplex PCR, while the TCRdb copy is restricted to in-frame clones and leaves out a portion. In the table there are some 110,000 clones, around 86% of which are singletons. This CDR3 comprises 15 residues. The V and J ends lost 4 bases and 0 bases, in that order; junction bases with no gene match: 7. Germline assignment: CDR1 SGHNT and CDR2 YYREEE (reference sequence). This entry is derived from a study of T cell responses to AZD1222 COVID-19 vaccine. Notes on the study in general: Vaccine-related CD4 TCRs covered spike, predominating at 160-218 and 743-854. White British people made up most donors, females outnumbered males, and clonal diversity was possibly underestimated. It was only six AZD1222 recipients who were seropositive at baseline. Once two AZD1222 doses were given, Spike-specific TCR breadth and depth went up.

The chain has TRBV5-4 and TRBJ2-7, with 7 bases matching TRBD2. The sample was peripheral blood, taken 28 days after the second dose of the MenACWY control vaccine. This clonotype was obtained from an adult who received the MenACWY meningococcal vaccine as a control. As DNA, the CDR3 is TGTGCCAGCAGCGCCGGGGGGATAAGCTCCTACGAGCAGTACTTC. As protein: CASSAGGISSYEQYF.